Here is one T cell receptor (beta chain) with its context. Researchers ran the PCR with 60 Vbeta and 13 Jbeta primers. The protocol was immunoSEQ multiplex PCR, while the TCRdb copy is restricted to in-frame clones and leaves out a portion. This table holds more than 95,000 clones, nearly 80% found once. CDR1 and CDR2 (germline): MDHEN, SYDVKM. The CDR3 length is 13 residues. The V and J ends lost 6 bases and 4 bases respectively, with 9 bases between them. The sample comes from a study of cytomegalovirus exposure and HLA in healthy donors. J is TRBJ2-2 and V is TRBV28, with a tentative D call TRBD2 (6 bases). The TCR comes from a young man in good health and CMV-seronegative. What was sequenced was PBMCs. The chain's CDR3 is CASSGGVTGELFF. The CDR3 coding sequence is TGTGCCAGCAGCGGAGGGGTCACCGGGGAGCTGTTTTTT.